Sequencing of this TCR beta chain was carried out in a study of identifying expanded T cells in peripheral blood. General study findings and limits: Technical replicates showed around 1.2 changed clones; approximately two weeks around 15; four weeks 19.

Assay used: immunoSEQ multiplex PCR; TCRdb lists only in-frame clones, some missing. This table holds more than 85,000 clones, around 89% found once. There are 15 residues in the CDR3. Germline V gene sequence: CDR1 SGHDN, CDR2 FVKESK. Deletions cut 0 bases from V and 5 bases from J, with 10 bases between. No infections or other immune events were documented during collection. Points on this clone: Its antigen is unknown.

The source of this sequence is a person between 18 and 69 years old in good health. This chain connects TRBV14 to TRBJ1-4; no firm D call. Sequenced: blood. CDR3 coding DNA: TGTGCCAGCAGCCAAGAACGCAGAAAGAATGAAAAACTGTTTTTT. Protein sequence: CASSQERRKNEKLFF.